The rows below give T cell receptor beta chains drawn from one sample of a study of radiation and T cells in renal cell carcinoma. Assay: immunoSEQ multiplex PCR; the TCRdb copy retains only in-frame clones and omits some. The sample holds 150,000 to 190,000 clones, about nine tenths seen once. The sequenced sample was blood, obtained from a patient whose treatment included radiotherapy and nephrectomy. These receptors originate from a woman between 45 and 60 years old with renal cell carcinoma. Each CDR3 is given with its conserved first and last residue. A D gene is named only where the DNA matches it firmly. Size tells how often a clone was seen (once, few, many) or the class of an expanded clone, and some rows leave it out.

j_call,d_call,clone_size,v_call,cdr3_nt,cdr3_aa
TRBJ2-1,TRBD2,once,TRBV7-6,TGTGCCAGCAGCCCCGGGACTAGCAGTCATGAGCAGTTCTTC,CASSPGTSSHEQFF
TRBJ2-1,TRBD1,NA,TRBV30,TGTGCCTGGAACCCGGGACAGAGTTACAATGAGCAGTTCTTC,CAWNPGQSYNEQFF
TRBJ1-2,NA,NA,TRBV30,TGTGCCTGGAGTGTACTGGGGGGCACTGGCTACACCTTC,CAWSVLGGTGYTF
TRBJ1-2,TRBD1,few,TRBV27,TGTGCCAGCAGTCGGACAGGGGACTATGGCTACACCTTC,CASSRTGDYGYTF
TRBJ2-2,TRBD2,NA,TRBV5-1,TGCGCCAGCAGCAAAGGGACTAGCACGAACACCGGGGAGCTGTTTTTT,CASSKGTSTNTGELFF
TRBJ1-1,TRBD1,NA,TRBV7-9,TGTGCCAGCACCGGACAGGTGAACACTGAAGCTTTCTTT,CASTGQVNTEAFF
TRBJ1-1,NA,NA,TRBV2,TGTGCCAGCAGCCCTTCGGACAGAACGAACACTGAAGCTTTCTTT,CASSPSDRTNTEAFF
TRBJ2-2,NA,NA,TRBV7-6,TGTGCCAGCAGCTTTAAGGCTGCCGGGAAGAGCACCGGGGAGCTGTTTTTT,CASSFKAAGKSTGELFF
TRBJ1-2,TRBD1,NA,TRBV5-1,TGCGCCAGCAGCCTGGGGACAGGGCTTTATGGCTACACCTTC,CASSLGTGLYGYTF
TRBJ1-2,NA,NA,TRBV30,TGTGCCTGGAGTGGGGGATATGGCTACACCTTC,CAWSGGYGYTF
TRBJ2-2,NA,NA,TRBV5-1,TGCGCCAGCAGCCTTGAACCGAACACCGGGGAGCTGTTTTTT,CASSLEPNTGELFF
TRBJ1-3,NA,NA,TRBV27,TGTGCCAGCAGTAGAACCGGGACCCTAACTTCCTCTGGAAACACCATATATTTT,CASSRTGTLTSSGNTIYF
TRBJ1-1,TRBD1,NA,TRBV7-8,TGTGCCAGCAGCTCCGACAGGGCCGGGACTGAAGCTTTCTTT,CASSSDRAGTEAFF
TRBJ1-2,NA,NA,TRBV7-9,TGTGCCAGCAGCTTAGTCGAGGGGTTGGATGGCTACACCTTC,CASSLVEGLDGYTF
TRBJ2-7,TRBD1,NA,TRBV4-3,TGCGCCAGCAGCCAAGGCGGGCAGGGGGTCTACGAGCAGTACTTC,CASSQGGQGVYEQYF
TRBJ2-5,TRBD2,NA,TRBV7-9,TGTGCCAGCAGCCTCGAGGGGAGGGTGACCCAGTACTTC,CASSLEGRVTQYF
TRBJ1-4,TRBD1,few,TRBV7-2,TGTGCCAGCAGCGCAGACAGGGGATTTGTTACTGAAAAACTGTTTTTT,CASSADRGFVTEKLFF
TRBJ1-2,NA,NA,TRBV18,TGTGCCAGCTCACCACCCTACAGCTTCTATGGCTACACCTTC,CASSPPYSFYGYTF
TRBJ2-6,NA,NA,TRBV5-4,TGTGCCAGCAGCTTGGGCTCTGGGGCCAACGTCCTGACTTTC,CASSLGSGANVLTF
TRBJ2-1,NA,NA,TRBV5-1,TGCGCCAGCAGCTTGGCTTCCCCCAGGGAGGCTAATGAGCAGTTCTTC,CASSLASPREANEQFF
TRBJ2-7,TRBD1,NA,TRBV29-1,TGCAGCGTTGAACAGGGGGCATACGAGCAGTACTTC,CSVEQGAYEQYF
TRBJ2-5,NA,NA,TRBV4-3,TGCGCCAGCAGCCAAGATCGGCTTTCAGAGACCCAGTACTTC,CASSQDRLSETQYF
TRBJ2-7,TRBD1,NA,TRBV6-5,TGTGCCAGCAGAAACGGACAGGGCTACGAGCAGTACTTC,CASRNGQGYEQYF
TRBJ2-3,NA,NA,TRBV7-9,TGTGCCAGCACCAATTATGGTAGCGCGGGGACCACAGATACGCAGTATTTT,CASTNYGSAGTTDTQYF
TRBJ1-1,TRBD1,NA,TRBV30,TGTGCCTGGAGTGGGGAGACAGGGGCATATGGTGAAGCTTTCTTT,CAWSGETGAYGEAFF
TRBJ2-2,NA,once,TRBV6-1,TGTGCCAGCAGTGAAGTCAGTACCGGGGAGCTGTTTTTT,CASSEVSTGELFF
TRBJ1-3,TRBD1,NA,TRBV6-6,TGTGCCAGCAGAGAGACAGGGTCTGGAAACACCATATATTTT,CASRETGSGNTIYF
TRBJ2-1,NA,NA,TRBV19,TGTGCCAGTAGTCAGGGGGGGTGGACCGGGAATGAGCAGTTCTTC,CASSQGGWTGNEQFF
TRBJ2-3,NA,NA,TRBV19,TGTGCCAGCGCCGACCGGATGGATACGCAGTATTTT,CASADRMDTQYF
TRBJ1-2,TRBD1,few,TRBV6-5,TGTGCCAGCAGCCCAGGACAGGGACGTGGCTACACCTTC,CASSPGQGRGYTF
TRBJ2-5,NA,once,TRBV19,TGTGCCAGTAGTCCTGACATTCAAGAGACCCAGTACTTC,CASSPDIQETQYF